The 17 T cell receptor beta chains below were found in one sample sequenced in a study of T cells after yellow fever vaccination (dated by TCRdb to the late 2010s). Libraries were made using 5' RACE. This sample was sequenced with an Illumina HiSeq 2500. Starting from the raw public reads, TCRdb applied fastp trimming at Q25, assembled clones with MiXCR and retained in-frame beta chains. Each entry is one CDR3 protein sequence, shown with its most common DNA and genes. The table for this sample lists roughly 100,000 distinct CDR3 sequences; around 9.8% of them were counted only once. 15% to 20% of the sample lies in the top ten. The treatment or condition label of this sample denotes: live attenuated yellow fever vaccine strain. The sequencing used CD8+ T cells not binding an NS4B(214-222) dextramer, sorted from PBMCs, collected more than 13 days after the first yellow fever vaccination. The meaning of the sample's cell subset or site label: NS4B epitope dextramer-negative CD8 T cells. The source of these receptors is a man between 18 and 29 years old who received the YFV17D yellow fever vaccine.

There are a few counts of this clonotype. This sequence joins TRBV5-1 and TRBJ2-2; 8 positions agree with TRBD1. Trimming took 4 bases from V and 5 from J; bases not matched to a gene: 4. The CDR3 runs to 14 residues. Germline CDR1 reads SGHRS; CDR2 reads YFSETQ. CDR3 DNA: TGCGCCAGCAGCGAACGACAGGGGACCGGGGAGCTGTTTTTT. It is translated as CASSERQGTGELFF.

The J gene is TRBJ2-3, the V gene TRBV5-8; the D gene is possibly TRBD2 (5 bases). CDR3 length: 13 residues. Between the trimmed V and J ends, which lost 0 bases and 5 bases, there was a span of 7 bases. Germline assignment: CDR1 SGHTS and CDR2 YDEGEE. CDR3 in DNA: TGTGCCAGCAGCTTGGGAGGACTAGATACGCAGTATTTT. It encodes CASSLGGLDTQYF.

The gene calls are TRBV7-6 and TRBJ2-2; no reliable D call. Germline CDR1 is SGHVS and CDR2 is FNYEAQ. Trimming took 6 bases from V and 0 from J, leaving 2 bases between them. CDR3 length: 12 residues. CDR3 region: CASRTNTGELFF. The DNA for the CDR3 is TGTGCCAGCAGAACGAACACCGGGGAGCTGTTTTTT.

This clonotype was counted a few times. The DNA for the CDR3 is TGTGCCACCAGCATCGCTCCGGCGGGCTATGGCTACACCTTC. This gives the protein CATSIAPAGYGYTF. The chain carries TRBV15 and TRBJ1-2; D is ambiguous. Trimming removed 4 bases at V and 4 bases at J, with 13 bases between. Germline lookup yields CDR1 LNHNV and CDR2 YYDKDF (reference sequence). The CDR3 spans 14 residues.

This clonotype turned up a few times. The chain joins TRBV18 to TRBJ2-1, with 9 bases aligning to TRBD2. Germline trimming cut 3 bases from V and 0 bases from J; bases unmatched to any gene: 3. Germline CDR1 and CDR2: KGHSH and LQKENI. The length of the CDR3 is 16 residues. CDR3 amino acids: CASSPSGGGSYNEQFF. CDR3 DNA sequence: TGTGCCAGCTCACCTAGCGGGGGAGGCTCCTACAATGAGCAGTTCTTC.

The chain joins TRBV12-3 or TRBV12-4 to TRBJ2-1; 8 bases are shared with TRBD2. Trimming took 4 bases from V and 4 from J; bases not matched to a gene: 6. The CDR3 is made up of 15 amino acids. DNA of the CDR3: TGTGCCAGCAGTTCCACTAGCGGCACGTACAATGAGCAGTTCTTC. As protein: CASSSTSGTYNEQFF.

The CDR3 loop reads CASSFGREETQYF. The DNA for the CDR3 is TGTGCCAGCAGCTTCGGCAGGGAAGAGACCCAGTACTTC. The chain has TRBV13 and TRBJ2-5, with a weak D call TRBD1 (5 bases). With 3 bases removed from V and 3 bases from J, the gap between germline ends came to 8 bases. The CDR3 is 13 amino acids. Germline CDR1 reads PRHDT; CDR2 reads FYEKMQ (reference sequence).

This clonotype turned up a few times. This chain joins TRBV29-1 and TRBJ2-7, with D hard to call. Per the germline V gene, CDR1 is SQVTM and CDR2 is ANQGSEA. V dropped 5 bases and J dropped 3 bases, with 5 bases sitting between them. CDR3 length equals 10 residues. The CDR3 sequence is CSVIVYEQYF. CDR3 coding DNA: TGCAGCGTTATAGTCTACGAGCAGTACTTC.

This clonotype was counted between two and nine times. V is TRBV7-9 and J is TRBJ2-2, with D perhaps assigned TRBD1 or TRBD2 (5 bases each). From germline, CDR1 is SEHNR and CDR2 FQNEAQ (reference sequence). The germline V and J ends were trimmed by 3 bases and 4 bases, with 12 bases remaining between them. The CDR3 extends over 15 amino acids. Here the CDR3 reads CASSLRVRGTGELFF. In DNA form, the CDR3 reads TGTGCCAGCAGCTTGCGGGTGAGGGGCACCGGGGAGCTGTTTTTT.

The rearrangement joins TRBV9 to TRBJ2-3, with TRBD2 identical over 9 bases. Looked up from germline, CDR1 is SGDLS and CDR2 is YYNGEE. This CDR3 is built from 17 residues. V was pared by 0 bases and J by 3 bases, with 8 bases of the junction left unmatched. The CDR3 region has the DNA TGTGCCAGCAGCGTAGCTAAAGAGCGGGGGGAGACAGATACGCAGTATTTT. Its protein product is CASSVAKERGETDTQYF.

The genes are TRBV29-1 and TRBJ2-5; a possible D gene is TRBD2 (5 bases). The CDR3 is 12 amino acids. Germline V lookup: CDR1 SQVTM, CDR2 ANQGSEA. The V end lost 0 bases, the J end lost 9 bases, and 11 bases lay between the germline ends. The CDR3 sequence is CSVEEGSEAQYF. The DNA of the CDR3 is TGCAGCGTTGAAGAAGGGTCGGAGGCCCAGTACTTC.

The chain joins TRBV6-1 to TRBJ1-5; D not resolved. Trimming shortened V by 5 bases and J by 5 bases, and 7 bases separated the two germline ends. Per the germline V gene, CDR1 is MNHNS and CDR2 is SASEGT. The length of the CDR3 is 12 residues. The CDR3 loop is CASSQPYQPQHF. In DNA, the CDR3 is TGTGCCAGCAGTCAACCTTATCAGCCCCAGCATTTT.

The chain uses TRBV4-3 and TRBJ2-5; a possible D gene is TRBD1 (6 bases). With 2 bases removed from V and 3 bases from J, the gap between germline ends came to 7 bases. CDR3 length: 13 residues. Germline CDR1 reads LGHNA; CDR2 reads YSLEER. The CDR3 sequence is CASSQRDKETQYF. CDR3 DNA: TGCGCCAGCAGCCAACGGGACAAAGAGACCCAGTACTTC.

The sample holds a few counts of this clonotype. The chain links TRBV20-1 to TRBJ1-2, with D tentatively TRBD1 (5 bases). The length of the CDR3 is 13 residues. Germline values: CDR1 DFQATT, CDR2 SNEGSKA (reference sequence). The ends were cut back, 4 bases at V and 1 base at J, with 10 bases in the middle. CDR3 protein: CSATGLHNYGYTF. The CDR3 DNA reads as TGCAGTGCTACAGGGCTCCATAACTATGGCTACACCTTC.

This clonotype was observed many times. V and J are TRBV20-1 and TRBJ1-1; D may be TRBD1 (5 bases). The germline V gene has CDR1 DFQATT and CDR2 SNEGSKA (reference sequence). CDR3 size: 12 residues. Here the CDR3 DNA reads TGCAGGGGGACGTCTGGGGGACCTGAAGCTTTCTTT. As protein: CRGTSGGPEAFF.

This clonotype was seen only a few times. The J gene is TRBJ2-6, the V gene TRBV5-1, with D perhaps matching TRBD2 (5 bases). CDR3 length: 19 amino acids. Germline values: CDR1 SGHRS, CDR2 YFSETQ. The V and J ends lost 0 bases and 0 bases respectively, with 16 bases between them. For the CDR3, the DNA is TGCGCCAGCAGCTTGGTGCCGGGGAGCCGGGTCTCTGGGGCCAACGTCCTGACTTTC. It translates to CASSLVPGSRVSGANVLTF.

The chain uses TRBV6-5 and TRBJ2-7; tentative D call: TRBD1 (6 bases). Trimming left V 0 bases short and J 3 bases short, with 15 bases between. CDR1 MNHEY and CDR2 SVGAGI come from the germline V gene. CDR3 length: 16 residues. CDR3 amino acids: CASSYSTQGPLYEQYF. The CDR3 DNA reads TGTGCCAGCAGTTACTCGACCCAGGGGCCTCTCTACGAGCAGTACTTC.